This T cell receptor beta chain was identified in a study of OX40 agonist ivuxolimab in advanced cancers. Across the whole study: Partial responses were recorded for three patients, including one with hepatocellular carcinoma and two with cutaneous melanoma. Broader study findings: Antigen specificity was not determined for the expanded peripheral T cells. Expanded clones belonging to CD8+ T cells outnumbered, on average, those of CD4+.

There are 14 residues in the CDR3. CDR1 LNHDA and CDR2 SQIVND come from the germline V gene (reference sequence). Trimming pared 7 bases from V and 0 bases from J, leaving 10 bases between. The method was immunoSEQ multiplex PCR; TCRdb's version includes in-frame clones alone and lacks a portion of them. Among roughly 54,000 clones listed, approximately 84% were seen once. For this clone: Its matching antigen is unknown.

The input for sequencing was CD4+ or CD8+ T cells sorted from blood, taken in a trial of the OX40 agonist ivuxolimab. The TCR was taken from an adult with an advanced solid tumor such as melanoma, head and neck, liver or kidney cancer. The rearrangement joins TRBV19 to TRBJ1-3, with D unclear. The CDR3 loop is CASTTASSGNTIYF. DNA for the CDR3: TGTGCCAGTACCACAGCCTCCTCTGGAAACACCATATATTTT.